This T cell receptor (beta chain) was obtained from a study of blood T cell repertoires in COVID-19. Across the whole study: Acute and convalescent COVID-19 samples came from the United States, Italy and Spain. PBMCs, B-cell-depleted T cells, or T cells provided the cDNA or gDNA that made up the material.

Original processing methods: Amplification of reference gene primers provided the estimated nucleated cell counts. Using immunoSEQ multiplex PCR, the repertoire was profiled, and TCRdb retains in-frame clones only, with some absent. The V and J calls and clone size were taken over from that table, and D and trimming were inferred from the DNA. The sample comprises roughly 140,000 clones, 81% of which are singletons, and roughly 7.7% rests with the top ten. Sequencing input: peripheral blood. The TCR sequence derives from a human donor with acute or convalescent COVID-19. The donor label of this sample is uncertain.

The CDR3 region has the DNA TGTGCCAGCAGCAAAGTACACAGTAAGGATTCACCCCTCCACTTT. Amino acid sequence: CASSKVHSKDSPLHF. J is TRBJ1-6 and V is TRBV21-1; the table's D call, TRBD1, has no DNA check behind it. TRBV21-1 is given as a pseudogene. CDR3 length: 15 residues.